These 32 T cell receptor beta chains came from one sample sequenced in a study of blood T cells in healthy people across ages. Alongside a J-beta primer mix, a sample-barcoded 5' primer served in a second PCR lasting 7 to 11 cycles. Via MiXCR, TCRdb re-called the 5' RACE reads, giving one row per CDR3 protein. The repertoire consists of some 850,000 distinct CDR3 sequences, with about a quarter occurring once and the leading ten covering about 3%. The sample also formed part of further work on T cells of mothers and their children.

Sequenced sample: blood. These receptor sequences come from a boy aged 5-17 years in good health.

This clonotype was picked up one time. The rearrangement joins TRBV10-3 to TRBJ1-2; TRBD1 matches at 8 bases. CDR1 is ENHRY, CDR2 SYGVKD, per germline. This CDR3 spans 14 amino acids. Losses at the gene ends were 6 bases for V and 0 bases for J; bases not matched to a gene: 3. CDR3 loop: CAISQGAANYGYTF. Here the CDR3 DNA reads TGTGCCATCAGCCAGGGGGCCGCTAACTATGGCTACACCTTC.

This clonotype was found a few times. The chain recombines TRBV9 with TRBJ2-1, with TRBD1 identical over 8 bases. The J call may be mistaken, given a closer DNA end match to TRBJ2-5. The germline V gene has CDR1 SGDLS and CDR2 YYNGEE. The CDR3 is made up of 16 amino acids. For the CDR3, the DNA is TGTGCCAGCAGCGTAGGCGCAGGGGGCGCGGGGGAGACCCAGTACTTC. Protein sequence: CASSVGAGGAGETQYF.

This clonotype turned up a few times. This CDR3 reads CASSPQTSGGAEQFF. In nucleotides, the CDR3 is TGTGCCAGCAGCCCCCAGACTAGCGGGGGGGCTGAGCAGTTCTTC. The V and J genes are TRBV3-1 and TRBJ2-1; 14 nucleotides agree with TRBD2. Germline lookup yields CDR1 LGHDT and CDR2 YNNKEL (reference sequence). The CDR3 loop spans 15 amino acids. V shed 4 bases and J 9 bases; nucleotides not matched to a gene: 5.

This clonotype was counted only a few times. The chain links TRBV13 to TRBJ2-4; D remains unclear. Trimming took off 7 bases at V and 0 bases at J, with 10 bases between the two ends. This CDR3 has 14 amino acids. Germline CDR1 PRHDT, CDR2 FYEKMQ (reference sequence). DNA of the CDR3: TGTGCCAGCACCCTCATTCTAGCCAAAAACATTCAGTACTTC. Its translation: CASTLILAKNIQYF.

This sequence joins TRBV18 and TRBJ2-5; TRBD1 matches 9 bases. J was trimmed by 2 bases and V by 3 bases; bases with no gene match: 4. The CDR3 length is 15 residues. The germline gives CDR1 KGHSH, CDR2 LQKENI. This chain's CDR3 is CASSPFDRGQETQYF. CDR3 sequence (DNA): TGTGCCAGCTCACCTTTTGACAGGGGGCAAGAGACCCAGTACTTC.

This chain links TRBV7-9 with TRBJ1-5; D is uncertain. V lost 1 base and J lost 9, with 13 bases in between. CDR3 length: 14 amino acids. Germline CDR1 and CDR2: SEHNR and FQNEAQ (reference sequence). The CDR3 bases are TGTGCCAGCAGCTTAGGGACGGCCGGACGGCCCCAGCATTTT. It is translated as CASSLGTAGRPQHF.

This clonotype has ten or more counts. The V and J genes are TRBV25-1 and TRBJ2-5; 8 nucleotides agree with TRBD1. Germline V gene lookup returns CDR1 MGHDK and CDR2 SYGVNS. V was clipped by 6 bases and J by 5 bases; unmatched bases: 8. The CDR3 loop spans 14 amino acids. Written as DNA, the CDR3 is TGTGCCAGCAGCGAGACAGGGGATGGGGAGACCCAGTACTTC. It encodes CASSETGDGETQYF.

The chain uses TRBV6-1 and TRBJ2-1; D gene unclear. The J call is in doubt because the DNA end fits TRBJ2-7 better. CDR1 MNHNS and CDR2 SASEGT come from the germline V gene. This CDR3 has 12 amino acids. Here the CDR3 DNA reads TGTGCCAGCAGTGAAGCGCCTGACGAGCAGTACTTC. Translated: CASSEAPDEQYF.

The V call is TRBV9, the J call TRBJ1-6; unclear D gene. Germline V gene data show CDR1 as SGDLS and CDR2 as YYNGEE. The CDR3 contains 14 residues. The V end lost 3 bases, the J end lost 2 bases, and 6 bases lay between the germline ends. The DNA for the CDR3 is TGTGCCAGCAGCGAGGGTACCTATAATTCACCCCTCCACTTT. As protein: CASSEGTYNSPLHF.

This clonotype was seen at least ten times. This chain uses TRBV12-3 or TRBV12-4 with TRBJ2-5; the D call may be TRBD1 or TRBD2 (6 bases each). The assigned J gene may be wrong: the sequence end matches TRBJ2-1 better. The CDR3 covers 14 residues. CDR3 coding DNA: TGTGCCAGCAGTTTTATCCGGGGGCGCAGTGAGCAGTTCTTC. This codes for CASSFIRGRSEQFF.

This clonotype was detected a few times. This chain uses TRBV5-1 with TRBJ1-4; 9 bases map to TRBD1. In germline, CDR1 is SGHRS, CDR2 YFSETQ. V dropped 2 bases and J dropped 3; count of bases not matched to a gene: 2. The CDR3 is 15 amino acids. The DNA of the CDR3 is TGCGCCAGCAGCTTCAGGACAGGGGCTAATGAAAAACTGTTTTTT. It translates to CASSFRTGANEKLFF.

V is TRBV18 and J is TRBJ1-2; the D gene is possibly TRBD1 (6 bases). V was shortened by 3 bases and J by 7 bases, with 21 bases between the two germline ends. The length of the CDR3 is 16 residues. Germline V lookup: CDR1 KGHSH, CDR2 LQKENI. The CDR3 protein is CASSPAQGWNLGGYTF. Here the CDR3 DNA reads TGTGCCAGCTCACCGGCCCAGGGGTGGAACCTCGGTGGCTACACCTTC.

This chain joins TRBV3-1 and TRBJ1-2, with D maybe TRBD1 (6 bases). Germline CDR1 reads LGHDT; CDR2 reads YNNKEL (reference sequence). V lost 4 bases to trimming and J lost 0 bases, with 12 bases between them. This CDR3 contains 15 residues. Written as DNA, the CDR3 is TGTGCCAGCAGCCCCGGGGGCTGGACTAACTATGGCTACACCTTC. Protein sequence: CASSPGGWTNYGYTF.

This clonotype came up a few times. The rearrangement uses TRBV4-3 and TRBJ2-6, with D possibly matching TRBD1 (6 bases). Germline V gene sequence: CDR1 LGHNA, CDR2 YSLEER. This CDR3 is 16 amino acids long. V was trimmed by 0 bases and J by 4 bases, leaving 10 bases between them. The CDR3 DNA reads TGCGCCAGCAGCCAAGATCCAGGGACAGGGGCCAACGTCCTGACTTTC. It translates to CASSQDPGTGANVLTF.

The V call is TRBV18, the J call TRBJ2-4; 7 bases fit TRBD2. The CDR3 sequence is 15 residues long. Germline values: CDR1 KGHSH, CDR2 LQKENI. The junction had 4 bases not matched to a gene; V was cut back by 3 bases and J by 2 bases. CDR3: CASSPGGTSKNIQYF. The CDR3 region has the DNA TGTGCCAGCTCACCGGGGGGGACGTCCAAAAACATTCAGTACTTC.

This chain connects TRBV20-1 to TRBJ2-5; tentatively, D is TRBD2 (6 bases). This CDR3 region has 13 residues. The V end was cut by 0 bases, the J end by 3 bases, with 8 bases between. Germline CDR1 DFQATT, CDR2 SNEGSKA (reference sequence). CDR3: CSARDGEEETQYF. For the CDR3, the DNA is TGCAGTGCTAGAGATGGGGAGGAAGAGACCCAGTACTTC.

The chain joins TRBV5-1 to TRBJ2-7; D is possibly TRBD1 (5 bases). The CDR3 sequence is 15 residues long. Trimming took off 4 bases at V and 4 bases at J, with 18 bases between the two ends. Per the germline V gene, CDR1 is SGHRS and CDR2 is YFSETQ. The CDR3 is CASSVDSASEYEQYF. For the CDR3, the DNA is TGCGCCAGCAGCGTCGACAGTGCTTCCGAGTACGAGCAGTACTTC.

This clonotype was picked up one time. The chain links TRBV6-1 to TRBJ2-3, with 7 nucleotides matching TRBD1. Germline trimming cut 2 bases from V and 0 bases from J; bases unmatched to any gene: 5. The germline V gene encodes CDR1 MNHNS and CDR2 SASEGT. The length of the CDR3 is 16 residues. CDR3 nucleotides: TGTGCCAGCAGTGAATTTGACAGGGCTAGCACAGATACGCAGTATTTT. Translated: CASSEFDRASTDTQYF.

Comment on this clonotype: The junction departs from germline at one end; a sequencing error may be responsible. This rearrangement joins TRBV12-3 or TRBV12-4 to TRBJ1-4; 7 nucleotides align to TRBD1. The CDR3 runs to 18 residues. The CDR3, as DNA: TGTGCCAGCAGTCCCCCTGTGAGGGGGCTCCCAACTAATGAAAAACTGCTTTTT. It codes for CASSPPVRGLPTNEKLLF.

The chain combines TRBV28 with TRBJ1-2; 9 positions agree with TRBD1. V trimming: 5 bases; J trimming: 4 bases; junction bases outside the gene matches: 8. The CDR3 consists of 15 residues. Germline V CDR1 and CDR2: MDHEN, SYDVKM. DNA for the CDR3: TGTGCCAGCAGTGCCCCGGGACAGGGTATCTATGGCTACACCTTC. This codes for CASSAPGQGIYGYTF.

This clonotype came up a few times. V gene TRBV5-1 combines with J gene TRBJ1-2; D is undetermined. The CDR3 length is 13 residues. Trimming stripped 4 bases from V and 6 bases from J, with 13 bases between. Germline V gene sequence: CDR1 SGHRS, CDR2 YFSETQ. CDR3 coding DNA: TGCGCCAGCAGCCCAGAAGCATCGCATGGCTACACCTTC. Protein sequence: CASSPEASHGYTF.

This clonotype came up once. V gene TRBV7-9 combines with J gene TRBJ2-1, with D unresolved. The CDR3 spans 9 residues. Trimming pared 6 bases from V and 11 bases from J, leaving 5 bases between. Germline V CDR1 and CDR2: SEHNR, FQNEAQ (reference sequence). The CDR3 reads CASSMKQFF. DNA for the CDR3: TGTGCCAGCAGTATGAAGCAGTTCTTC. The complete variable domain, with remaining parts taken from reference TRBV7-9 and TRBJ2-1, reads DTGVSQNPRHKITKRGQNVTFRCDPISEHNRLYWYRQTLGQGPEFLTYFQNEAQLEKSRLLSDRFSAERPKGSFSTLEIQRTEQGDSAMYLCASSMKQFFGPGTRLTVL.

The V call is TRBV20-1, the J call TRBJ2-5, with 10 nucleotides matching TRBD1. Germline V gene sequence: CDR1 DFQATT, CDR2 SNEGSKA (reference sequence). V was clipped by 6 bases and J by 5 bases; unmatched bases: 9. The CDR3 has 14 amino acids. This CDR3 is CSAEGTGVYETQYF. The CDR3 DNA follows: TGCAGTGCAGAGGGGACAGGGGTTTATGAGACCCAGTACTTC.

This rearrangement joins TRBV4-1 to TRBJ2-1; possible D gene TRBD1, 5 bases. This CDR3 comprises 12 residues. CDR1 MGHRA and CDR2 YSYEKL come from the germline V gene. The V end lost 1 base, the J end lost 10 bases, and 8 bases lay between the germline ends. CDR3 sequence reads: CASSQGRQEQFF. The CDR3 nucleotides are TGCGCCAGCAGCCAAGGGAGACAGGAGCAGTTCTTC.

The chain uses TRBV2 and TRBJ2-5; D is unresolved. This CDR3 has 12 residues. CDR1 is SNHLY and CDR2 is FYNNEI in the germline V gene. V was cut by 3 bases and J by 5 bases, with 7 bases left in between. The CDR3 is CASSDGVETQYF. The DNA of the CDR3 is TGTGCCAGCAGTGACGGAGTCGAGACCCAGTACTTC. The whole variable domain, filled in from reference TRBV2 and TRBJ2-5, reads EPEVTQTPSHQVTQMGQEVILRCVPISNHLYFYWYRQILGQKVEFLVSFYNNEISEKSEIFDDQFSVERPDGSNFTLKIRSTKLEDSAMYFCASSDGVETQYFGPGTRLLVL.

The rearrangement joins TRBV7-3 to TRBJ2-5; 10 nucleotides agree with TRBD1. This CDR3 comprises 15 residues. The ends lost 5 bases at V and 5 bases at J; junction bases unmatched: 8. Germline-derived CDR1 and CDR2 are SGHTA and FQGTGA. CDR3 in DNA: TGTGCCAGCAGCGCGACAGGGGGCAATTGGGAGACCCAGTACTTC. Translated, it gives CASSATGGNWETQYF.

The chain combines TRBV7-9 with TRBJ2-7, with TRBD2 identical over 10 bases. The J segment lost 3 bases and the V segment lost 5 bases, leaving 4 bases of the junction unmatched. Looked up from germline, CDR1 is SEHNR and CDR2 is FQNEAQ (reference sequence). The CDR3 runs to 14 residues. CDR3 region: CASSLLAGLYEQYF. CDR3 coding DNA: TGTGCCAGCAGCCTACTAGCGGGGCTCTACGAGCAGTACTTC.

This clonotype was seen more than once but under ten times. The CDR3 DNA sequence: TGTGCCAGCAGCGTAGAAGGGGGGGACAGGGGTCGTGAAAAACTGTTTTTT. This translates into CASSVEGGDRGREKLFF. This sequence joins TRBV9 and TRBJ1-4; 10 nucleotides match TRBD1. Germline CDR1 is SGDLS and CDR2 is YYNGEE. The CDR3 covers 17 residues. The ends lost 0 bases at V and 7 bases at J; junction bases unmatched: 9.

This clonotype was seen a handful of times. The V and J genes are TRBV3-1 and TRBJ2-7; D is ambiguous. Germline loops: CDR1 LGHDT, CDR2 YNNKEL (reference sequence). This CDR3 is built from 14 residues. Trimming took 1 base from V and 8 from J, leaving 15 bases between them. CDR3 region: CASSQGVLTTKQYF. CDR3 coding DNA: TGTGCCAGCAGCCAAGGGGTTCTCACTACGAAGCAGTACTTC.

The chain links TRBV10-3 to TRBJ2-3, with D perhaps TRBD1 (6 bases). Germline V gene data show CDR1 as ENHRY and CDR2 as SYGVKD. The CDR3 is made up of 14 amino acids. V was clipped by 5 bases and J by 4 bases, with 13 bases between them. This CDR3 is CAISNRESADTQYF. In nucleotides, the CDR3 is TGTGCCATCAGTAACAGGGAGTCCGCAGATACGCAGTATTTT.

In its sample, this clonotype was seen a few times. The chain is built from TRBV28 and TRBJ1-6; 7 bases map to TRBD1. This CDR3 contains 15 residues. With V trimmed by 8 bases and J by 8 bases, 12 bases remained unmatched. Germline CDR1 is MDHEN and CDR2 is SYDVKM. CDR3 nucleotide sequence: TGTGCCAGCGGAGTTTGGGCAGGGGGTTATTCACCCCTCCACTTT. Translation gives CASGVWAGGYSPLHF.

The V call is TRBV14, the J call TRBJ1-5; D unresolved. The CDR3 contains 11 residues. Per the germline V gene, CDR1 is SGHDN and CDR2 is FVKESK. Trimming removed 4 bases from V and 8 bases from J, with 6 bases in between. The CDR3 spells CASSPSKPQHF. The CDR3 nucleotides are TGTGCCAGCAGCCCGTCCAAGCCCCAGCATTTT.